The 27 T cell receptor beta chains below all came from one sample that was sequenced in a study of T cells after posttransplantation cyclophosphamide. This table comes from immunoSEQ multiplex PCR, and its TCRdb copy is limited to in-frame clones, with some not included. The sample shows nearly 25,000 clones, none of them appearing just once. Sequencing was carried out using PBMCs. The receptors come from a woman aged 45-65 years in good health, CMV-negative, and a related stem cell transplant donor.

This clone was picked up many times. The V gene is TRBV7-6, the J gene TRBJ2-1; D possibly corresponds to TRBD2 (6 bases). The CDR3 is 15 amino acids. Germline V gene data show CDR1 as SGHVS and CDR2 as FNYEAQ. V was cut by 5 bases and J by 5 bases, with 16 bases left in between. CDR3 DNA sequence: TGTGCCAGCAGCCCTCTAGCCGGGGGACACAATGAGCAGTTCTTC. It translates to CASSPLAGGHNEQFF.

This clone was recorded at least ten times. The chain combines TRBV29-1 with TRBJ2-7; 8 bases line up with TRBD1. Germline CDR1 reads SQVTM; CDR2 reads ANQGSEA. The J segment lost 0 bases and the V segment lost 8 bases, leaving 9 bases of the junction unmatched. The CDR3 contains 14 residues. CDR3 in DNA: TGCAGCAAACTCTACAGGGGGTTCTCCTACGAGCAGTACTTC. Protein sequence: CSKLYRGFSYEQYF.

Ten or more counts support this clone. This chain links TRBV28 with TRBJ2-7; 7 positions match TRBD1. Germline loops: CDR1 MDHEN, CDR2 SYDVKM. The CDR3 totals 16 residues. The ends lost 6 bases at V and 3 bases at J; junction bases unmatched: 14. The CDR3 DNA reads TGTGCCAGCAGGCCCGGGACAGCGGCCTCCCACTACGAGCAGTACTTC. Protein: CASRPGTAASHYEQYF.

This clone was seen ten or more times. This chain links TRBV18 with TRBJ2-7; the match to TRBD1 covers 8 bases. This CDR3 has 12 residues. V shed 4 bases, J shed 5 bases, and the junction held 1 base outside the gene matches. Germline loops: CDR1 KGHSH, CDR2 LQKENI. Here the CDR3 DNA reads TGTGCCAGCTCACTGACAGGGGACGAGCAGTACTTC. As protein: CASSLTGDEQYF.

This clone was recorded many times. J is TRBJ2-5 and V is TRBV14, with D possibly matching TRBD2 (5 bases). V was clipped by 8 bases and J by 7 bases, with 11 bases between them. The CDR3 runs 11 residues. Germline lookup yields CDR1 SGHDN and CDR2 FVKESK. CDR3 sequence: CASGGRGTQYF. CDR3 nucleotides: TGTGCCAGCGGAGGTCGGGGGACCCAGTACTTC.

This clone was counted ten times or more. The chain uses TRBV5-8 and TRBJ2-2; 7 bases map to TRBD1. V shed 5 bases and J 6 bases; nucleotides not matched to a gene: 1. Germline assignment: CDR1 SGHTS and CDR2 YDEGEE. The CDR3 length is 12 residues. The DNA for the CDR3 is TGTGCCAGCAGAAGGGGGCCCGGGGAGCTGTTTTTT. Protein: CASRRGPGELFF.

The table lists this clone with many counts. This rearrangement joins TRBV19 to TRBJ2-1, with 8 bases fitting TRBD2. This CDR3 has 17 residues. The V gene end was trimmed by 5 bases and the J gene end by 6 bases; junction bases not matched to a gene: 15. Germline V gives CDR1 LNHDA, CDR2 SQIVND (reference sequence). The CDR3 loop reads CASSVDFNREGGNEQFF. CDR3 nucleotides: TGTGCCAGTAGTGTCGACTTCAACCGGGAGGGCGGCAATGAGCAGTTCTTC.

Ten or more counts support this clone. The chain combines TRBV19 with TRBJ2-3; 11 positions agree with TRBD2. After removal of 3 bases from V and 5 bases from J, the junction contained 10 bases not matched to a gene. Germline CDR1 and CDR2: LNHDA and SQIVND (reference sequence). This CDR3 has 17 amino acids. CDR3 sequence (DNA): TGTGCCAGTAGTATTAGGGTGGGGGGGACTAGCGGAGATACGCAGTATTTT. Translation gives CASSIRVGGTSGDTQYF.

At least ten counts were recorded for this clone. The J gene is TRBJ2-5, the V gene TRBV19, with a weak D call TRBD1 (7 bases). TRBJ2-7 matches the DNA end more closely, so the J call is doubtful. The CDR3 length is 15 residues. Per the germline V gene, CDR1 is LNHDA and CDR2 is SQIVND (reference sequence). CDR3 region: CASSTRGTADYEQYF. The CDR3 bases are TGTGCCAGTAGTACTCGGGGGACAGCTGACTACGAGCAGTACTTC.

This clone was detected many times. The chain couples TRBV27 to TRBJ2-1; TRBD2 matches at 9 bases. Germline V lookup: CDR1 MNHEY, CDR2 SMNVEV (reference sequence). This CDR3 has 16 residues. V was pared by 2 bases and J by 7 bases, with 9 bases of the junction left unmatched. The CDR3 DNA is TGTGCCAGCAGTTTAAGGCGGGAGGGGCCTATGAATGAGCAGTTCTTC. It yields the protein CASSLRREGPMNEQFF.

This clone has ten or more counts. The chain links TRBV19 to TRBJ2-7; no firm D call. V was pared by 4 bases and J by 4 bases, with 5 bases between. Per the germline V gene, CDR1 is LNHDA and CDR2 is SQIVND (reference sequence). This CDR3 comprises 11 residues. The CDR3 nucleotides read TGTGCCAGTAGTAATCAATACGAGCAGTACTTC. Protein sequence: CASSNQYEQYF. The full variable domain, completed using reference TRBV19 and TRBJ2-7, is DGGITQSPKYLFRKEGQNVTLSCEQNLNHDAMYWYRQDPGQGLRLIYYSQIVNDFQKGDIAEGYSVSREKKESFPLTVTSAQKNPTAFYLCASSNQYEQYFGPGTRLTVT.

This clone appeared many times. J is TRBJ2-6 and V is TRBV28, with TRBD1 matching 7 bases. This CDR3 comprises 17 residues. The junction had 5 bases not matched to a gene; V was cut back by 1 base and J by 2 bases. CDR1 and CDR2 (germline): MDHEN, SYDVKM. CDR3 in amino acids: CASSLYVTGTGANVLTF. The CDR3 DNA sequence: TGTGCCAGCAGTTTATACGTGACAGGGACTGGGGCCAACGTCCTGACTTTC.

This clone appeared a few times. Compared with germline, one end of the junction differs, possibly owing to a read error. The chain uses TRBV27 and TRBJ2-7, with 8 bases aligning to TRBD2. The CDR3 has 15 amino acids. From germline, CDR1 is MNHEY and CDR2 SMNVEV (reference sequence). In DNA form, the CDR3 reads TGTGCCGGCAGCCTATCAACTAGCGGTTCCTACGAGCAGTACTTC. This gives the protein CAGSLSTSGSYEQYF.

In this sample, this clone turned up many times. The CDR3 loop is CASSYSTGSTYEQYF. As DNA, the CDR3 is TGTGCCAGCAGTTATAGTACGGGGAGTACCTACGAGCAGTACTTC. The chain recombines TRBV6-6 with TRBJ2-7; a possible D gene is TRBD2 (5 bases). This CDR3 is 15 amino acids long. Germline values: CDR1 MNHNY, CDR2 SVGAGI (reference sequence). Trimming removed 3 bases at V and 2 bases at J, with 14 bases between.

Ten or more counts support this clone. The rearrangement joins TRBV7-2 to TRBJ1-1; D not certain. V was pared by 2 bases and J by 6 bases, with 13 bases between. Germline CDR1 reads SGHTA; CDR2 reads FQGNSA. The CDR3 loop spans 14 amino acids. The CDR3 bases are TGTGCCAGCAGCTTATACGGAGATCGCTCTGAAGCTTTCTTT. Amino acids: CASSLYGDRSEAFF.

This clone has a count of ten or more. The chain uses TRBV7-8 and TRBJ2-5; 9 nucleotides align to TRBD1. Germline CDR1 SGHVS, CDR2 FQNEAQ. V was clipped by 1 base and J by 5 bases; unmatched bases: 5. This CDR3 spans 15 amino acids. The CDR3 loop is CASSLDGTGRETQYF. CDR3 nucleotide sequence: TGTGCCAGCAGCTTAGATGGGACAGGGAGGGAGACCCAGTACTTC.

This clone was observed many times. The chain combines TRBV2 with TRBJ2-7; 8 nucleotides line up with TRBD1. J lost 5 bases, V lost 2 bases, and 8 bases had no gene match. Germline lookup yields CDR1 SNHLY and CDR2 FYNNEI. The CDR3 is 15 residues long. CDR3 sequence: CASSESLDRVNEQYF. The DNA for the CDR3 is TGTGCCAGCAGTGAAAGCTTGGACAGGGTGAACGAGCAGTACTTC. Full variable domain (remainder filled in from reference TRBV2 and TRBJ2-7): EPEVTQTPSHQVTQMGQEVILRCVPISNHLYFYWYRQILGQKVEFLVSFYNNEISEKSEIFDDQFSVERPDGSNFTLKIRSTKLEDSAMYFCASSESLDRVNEQYFGPGTRLTVT.

Ten or more counts support this clone. The chain links TRBV2 to TRBJ2-7; 8 bases line up with TRBD1. Looked up from germline, CDR1 is SNHLY and CDR2 is FYNNEI. The CDR3 runs to 13 residues. Trimming cost V 4 bases and J 10 bases; bases outside gene matches: 9. Here the CDR3 DNA reads TGTGCCAGCAGTGGGTACCCCAGGGGGCCACAGTACTTC. Translation gives CASSGYPRGPQYF.

This clone was seen repeatedly, ten times or more. The chain employs TRBV29-1 and TRBJ1-2; maybe TRBD1 (5 bases). This CDR3 region has 12 residues. The germline V and J ends were trimmed by 7 bases and 4 bases, with 13 bases remaining between them. From germline, CDR1 is SQVTM and CDR2 ANQGSEA. The DNA of the CDR3 is TGCAGCGCTACGACGGACACCTATGGCTACACCTTC. It codes for CSATTDTYGYTF.

This clone was seen many times. The chain links TRBV7-8 to TRBJ1-6; a weak D match, TRBD1 (6 bases). Deletions cut 5 bases from V and 11 bases from J, with 28 bases between. The CDR3 totals 18 residues. Germline assignment: CDR1 SGHVS and CDR2 FQNEAQ. CDR3 in amino acids: CASSTIEPQTGRWAPLHF. CDR3 in DNA: TGTGCCAGCAGCACAATAGAACCCCAAACAGGGAGATGGGCACCCCTCCACTTT.

The table lists this clone with many counts. This chain connects TRBV4-2 to TRBJ2-3; 12 bases match TRBD2. Germline assignment: CDR1 LGHNA and CDR2 YNFKEQ. The CDR3 loop spans 16 amino acids. V was clipped by 0 bases and J by 5 bases; unmatched bases: 3. The CDR3, as DNA: TGTGCCAGCAGCCAAGACCTAGCGGGAGGGCGAGATACGCAGTATTTT. Protein product: CASSQDLAGGRDTQYF.

This clone was seen repeatedly, ten times or more. The genes are TRBV6-5 and TRBJ1-2; D is ambiguous. V was shortened by 5 bases and J by 2 bases, with 6 bases between the two germline ends. The CDR3 has 12 residues. Germline CDR1 and CDR2: MNHEY and SVGAGI. CDR3 nucleotide sequence: TGTGCCAGCAGTCGGTTAAACTATGGCTACACCTTC. It translates to CASSRLNYGYTF.

This clone was counted at least ten times. V gene TRBV6-5 combines with J gene TRBJ2-7, with 8 bases aligning to TRBD2. CDR1 and CDR2 (germline): MNHEY, SVGAGI. The CDR3 runs to 14 residues. With 5 bases clipped from V and 6 bases from J, the junction kept 9 bases outside the gene matches. CDR3 protein: CASSRPGLEVEQYF. The CDR3 DNA is TGTGCCAGCAGTAGACCGGGACTAGAGGTCGAGCAGTACTTC.

This clone occurred many times. V and J are TRBV5-1 and TRBJ1-1; maybe TRBD1 (5 bases). The CDR3 is made up of 13 amino acids. V dropped 4 bases and J dropped 0 bases, with 7 bases sitting between them. Germline loops: CDR1 SGHRS, CDR2 YFSETQ. CDR3 in amino acids: CASSGAVNTEAFF. The DNA for the CDR3 is TGCGCCAGCAGCGGGGCTGTGAACACTGAAGCTTTCTTT.

The table lists this clone with many counts. This sequence joins TRBV18 and TRBJ2-7, with unresolved D. Germline loops: CDR1 KGHSH, CDR2 LQKENI. V was trimmed by 2 bases and J by 3 bases, leaving 8 bases between them. This CDR3 comprises 13 residues. The CDR3 bases are TGTGCCAGCTCACCAAACGACAACTACGAGCAGTACTTC. Its protein is CASSPNDNYEQYF.

This clone occurred many times. This chain links TRBV6-5 with TRBJ1-3; no firm D call. The V and J ends lost 5 bases and 0 bases respectively, with 8 bases between them. The CDR3 is 14 residues long. Germline loops: CDR1 MNHEY, CDR2 SVGAGI. CDR3 loop: CASSPWSSGNTIYF. The CDR3 region has the DNA TGTGCCAGCAGTCCATGGAGCTCTGGAAACACCATATATTTT.

Ten or more counts support this clone. This sequence joins TRBV28 and TRBJ1-1; 8 nucleotides agree with TRBD1. Germline-derived CDR1 and CDR2 are MDHEN and SYDVKM. V shed 6 bases and J 0 bases; nucleotides not matched to a gene: 18. The CDR3 spans 19 residues. The CDR3 DNA reads as TGTGCCAGCAGCCATAAATGGACAGGGACACAATTCATGAACACTGAAGCTTTCTTT. Residues: CASSHKWTGTQFMNTEAFF.